Below, 13 T cell receptor beta chains from the same sample are listed, as sequenced in a study of vaccination and CD4 T cells after COVID-19 (dated by TCRdb to the early 2020s). Taken with the paper, the label for time point translates to: late sampling 161 to 241 days after vaccination in a few convalescent patients. The treatment or condition label, read with the paper, signifies: approximately 10-day PBMC culture with coronavirus spike peptide pools or control peptides (ViraFEST assay). Library construction relied on PCR. The sequencer was an Illumina iSeq 100. At the Johns Hopkins FTIC core, DNA from the cultured CD4+ T cells underwent TCR sequencing with the Oncomine TCR Beta short-read assay. The public reads were reanalyzed by TCRdb: fastp trimming at Q25, MiXCR alignment, in-frame beta chains only. Each entry merges the rows of one CDR3 protein and shows their most common DNA and genes. In this sample the table shows about 23,000 distinct CDR3 sequences, under 40% of which occur a single time. The top ten constitute roughly 9% of the sample.

These TCRs are of unknown antigen specificity. The source was CD4+ T cells from blood, cultured in vitro, collected about 7 months after SARS-CoV-2 vaccination. Receptor source: a human donor who had recovered from COVID-19.

The chain links TRBV20-1 to TRBJ2-6, with TRBD2 identical over 10 bases. The CDR3 contains 17 residues. Germline V gives CDR1 DFQATT, CDR2 SNEGSKA (reference sequence). Germline trimming cut 1 base from V and 2 bases from J; bases unmatched to any gene: 5. Here the CDR3 DNA reads TGCAGTGCTAGAGCGCCTAGCGGGAGTCCTGGGGCCAACGTCCTGACTTTC. Encoded protein: CSARAPSGSPGANVLTF.

This clonotype was picked up a small number of times. The V call is TRBV21-1, the J call TRBJ1-1; TRBD1, as called in the table, went unchecked against the DNA. TRBV21-1 has pseudogene status. CDR3 length: 12 amino acids. CDR3 sequence (DNA): TGTGCCAGCAGCCCTCAGGGTGGTGAAGCTTTCTTT. It translates to CASSPQGGEAFF.

The V gene is TRBV6-1, the J gene TRBJ2-1; no reliable D call. The CDR3 runs 12 residues. Germline V CDR1 and CDR2: MNHNS, SASEGT. The V end was cut by 6 bases, the J end by 8 bases, with 11 bases between. The CDR3 DNA reads TGTGCCAGCAGCCTATCGGGTGATGAGCAGTTCTTC. It encodes CASSLSGDEQFF.

The V and J genes are TRBV20-1 and TRBJ2-3; TRBD2 matches at 12 bases. The CDR3 has 15 amino acids. V shed 3 bases, J shed 6 bases, and the junction held 7 bases outside the gene matches. CDR1 and CDR2 from the germline V gene are DFQATT and SNEGSKA (reference sequence). CDR3 sequence: CSASPSGRALDTQYF. CDR3 nucleotide sequence: TGCAGTGCTAGTCCTAGCGGGAGGGCCTTGGATACGCAGTATTTT.

This clonotype was picked up a small number of times. The J gene is TRBJ2-6, the V gene TRBV15; D remains ambiguous. Germline V gene lookup returns CDR1 LNHNV and CDR2 YYDKDF (reference sequence). The CDR3 totals 16 residues. Between the trimmed V and J ends, which lost 5 bases and 1 base, there was a span of 12 bases. Here the CDR3 DNA reads TGTGCCACCAGCGGGTACTCCGTATCTGGGGCCAACGTCCTGACTTTC. Translated: CATSGYSVSGANVLTF.

The sample holds a few counts of this clonotype. The V call is TRBV7-9, the J call TRBJ2-1, with D perhaps being TRBD1 or TRBD2 (7 bases each). Germline V CDR1 and CDR2: SEHNR, FQNEAQ (reference sequence). CDR3 length equals 12 residues. Between the trimmed V and J ends, which lost 7 bases and 8 bases, there was a span of 12 bases. The CDR3 reads CASTQGGHEQFF. The CDR3 DNA reads as TGTGCCAGCACCCAGGGGGGGCATGAGCAGTTCTTC.

The rearrangement links TRBV11-3 to TRBJ2-3, with 7 bases that match TRBD1. The CDR3 contains 15 residues. Germline V gene lookup returns CDR1 SGHNT and CDR2 YENEEA. V shed 8 bases and J 2 bases; nucleotides not matched to a gene: 10. The CDR3 DNA is TGTGCCAGCCAACAACAGGGGTTACCCACAGATACGCAGTATTTT. Its translation is CASQQQGLPTDTQYF.

A few counts support this clonotype. The gene calls are TRBV2 and TRBJ2-5; no clear D gene. From germline, CDR1 is SNHLY and CDR2 FYNNEI. The CDR3 spans 11 residues. Trimming cost V 8 bases and J 2 bases, with 6 bases left between them. This CDR3 reads CASPGQETQYF. The CDR3, as DNA: TGTGCCAGCCCAGGACAAGAGACCCAGTACTTC.

The chain uses TRBV6-1 and TRBJ2-5; D tentatively reads TRBD1 or TRBD2 (5 bases each). V was shortened by 7 bases and J by 1 base, with 13 bases between the two germline ends. The CDR3 has 14 amino acids. The germline gives CDR1 MNHNS, CDR2 SASEGT. The CDR3 DNA follows: TGTGCCAGCACAAGGGGCGGACTCCAAGAGACCCAGTACTTC. It encodes CASTRGGLQETQYF.

This clonotype was counted a few times. This sequence joins TRBV6-1 and TRBJ2-7; D gene ambiguous. Germline assignment: CDR1 MNHNS and CDR2 SASEGT. The V end lost 10 bases, the J end lost 4 bases, and 17 bases lay between the germline ends. CDR3 length equals 13 residues. This CDR3 reads CANNTLYPYEQYF. As DNA, the CDR3 is TGTGCCAACAACACGCTTTACCCTTACGAGCAGTACTTC.

By frequency in the sample, this clonotype is medium-sized. The genes are TRBV20-1 and TRBJ1-1, with 10 bases identical to TRBD1. The CDR3 loop spans 14 amino acids. Germline CDR1 and CDR2: DFQATT and SNEGSKA (reference sequence). After removal of 0 bases from V and 3 bases from J, the junction contained 1 base not matched to a gene. CDR3 region: CSARDDRGHTEAFF. The CDR3 DNA is TGCAGTGCTAGAGATGACAGGGGGCACACTGAAGCTTTCTTT.

The rearrangement joins TRBV20-1 to TRBJ2-7; 7 bases align to TRBD2. Trimming cost V 3 bases and J 3 bases; bases outside gene matches: 17. CDR3 length: 17 amino acids. The germline CDR1 and CDR2 sequences are DFQATT and SNEGSKA (reference sequence). For the CDR3, the DNA is TGCAGTGCTAGTAAACCCATGGCCAGCGGGATATTCTACGAGCAGTACTTC. Translation: CSASKPMASGIFYEQYF.

This chain joins TRBV6-2 or TRBV6-3 and TRBJ2-7, with D uncertain. V gave up 0 bases and J gave up 4 bases, with 13 bases separating them. The CDR3 totals 15 residues. Germline CDR1 reads MNHEY; CDR2 reads SVGEGT. The CDR3 coding sequence is TGTGCCAGCAGTTACTCGGGTTTCGGCGGATACGAGCAGTACTTC. It encodes CASSYSGFGGYEQYF.